The sequence of this T cell receptor beta chain was determined in a study of T-cell reconstitution after alpha-beta-depleted transplantation in children. Study-level results: One year post-transplant, T-cell counts and diversity were largely derived from T cells produced anew. From surviving recipient T cells and thymic progenitors came the high day-60 TCRbeta diversity observed in some patients.

This clonotype has more than one count but fewer than ten. Antigen unknown. The CDR3 is 13 residues long. V lost 5 bases to trimming and J lost 8 bases, with 13 bases between them. CDR1 is SEHNR, CDR2 FQNEAQ, per germline (reference sequence). The TCRbeta library was prepared with unique molecular identifiers. TCRdb ran MiXCR on the PCR reads and lists one entry per CDR3 protein. The sample holds under 850,000 distinct CDR3 sequences, under 15% seen once. The sequencing here drew on PBMCs, taken before TCRalphabeta/CD19-depleted stem cell transplant. The receptor's source is a girl aged 2 to 9 with congenital amegakaryocytic thrombocytopenia, due to receive a stem cell transplant. The chain uses TRBV7-9 and TRBJ2-1; D is unresolved. DNA of the CDR3: TGTGCCAGCAGCCCGGTAGGGAAGGATGAGCAGTTCTTC. It yields the protein CASSPVGKDEQFF.